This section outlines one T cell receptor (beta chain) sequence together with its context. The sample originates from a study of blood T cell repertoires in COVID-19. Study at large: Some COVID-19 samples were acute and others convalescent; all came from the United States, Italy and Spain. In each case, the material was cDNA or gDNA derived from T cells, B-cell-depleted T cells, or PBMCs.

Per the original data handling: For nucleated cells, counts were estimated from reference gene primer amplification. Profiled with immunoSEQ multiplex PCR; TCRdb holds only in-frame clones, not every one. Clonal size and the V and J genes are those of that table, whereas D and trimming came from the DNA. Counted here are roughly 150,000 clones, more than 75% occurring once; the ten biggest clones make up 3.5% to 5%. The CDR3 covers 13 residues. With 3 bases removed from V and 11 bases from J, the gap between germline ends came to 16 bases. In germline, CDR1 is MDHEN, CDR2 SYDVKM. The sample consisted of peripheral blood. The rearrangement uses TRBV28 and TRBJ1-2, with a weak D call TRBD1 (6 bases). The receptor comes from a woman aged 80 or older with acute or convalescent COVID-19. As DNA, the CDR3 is TGTGCCAGCAGTTTCGACAGGAAACGAAGGTACACCTTC. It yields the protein CASSFDRKRRYTF.